What follows describes a single TCR beta chain. The data originate from a study of T cell changes during pregnancy in multiple sclerosis. The assay was immunoSEQ multiplex PCR, and TCRdb's table has in-frame clones only and misses some. The sample yields about 89,000 clones, 94% seen once. The source is a female donor in good health, enrolled as a control in a pregnancy study. The sequencing here drew on peripheral blood, taken after pregnancy.

CDR3 sequence: CASSFESGTEAFF. CDR3 in DNA: TGTGCCAGCAGCTTCGAATCAGGGACTGAAGCTTTCTTT. This chain links TRBV5-6 with TRBJ1-1, with a possible D match to TRBD1 (5 bases). The CDR3 consists of 13 residues. V was trimmed by 2 bases and J by 5 bases, leaving 10 bases between them. Germline V gene data show CDR1 as SGHDT and CDR2 as YYEEEE.